The 6 T cell receptor beta chains in this list originate from one sample, sequenced in a study of blood T cell repertoires in COVID-19. Clones were read by immunoSEQ multiplex PCR, and TCRdb kept only the in-frame ones, dropping some. The sample carries 45,000 or so clones, roughly 87% recorded once. Sequenced material: peripheral blood. The source of these receptors is a human donor in a cohort sampled during active COVID-19.

The chain uses TRBV6-2 or TRBV6-3 and TRBJ1-5; no reliable D call. Germline V gene lookup returns CDR1 MNHEY and CDR2 SVGEGT. Trimming pared 6 bases from V and 4 bases from J, leaving 13 bases between. This CDR3 is built from 14 residues. Here the CDR3 reads CASSPGEENQPQHF. The CDR3 nucleotides are TGTGCCAGCAGCCCCGGGGAGGAAAATCAGCCCCAGCATTTT.

The chain joins TRBV28 to TRBJ2-7; 8 bases match TRBD2. Trimming removed 2 bases from V and 4 bases from J; junction bases left unmatched: 4. This CDR3 region has 14 residues. From germline, CDR1 is MDHEN and CDR2 SYDVKM. CDR3: CASSLRLAGYEQYF. The CDR3 bases are TGTGCCAGCAGTTTACGGCTAGCGGGTTACGAGCAGTACTTC.

This clone was seen only once. The chain combines TRBV5-1 with TRBJ1-3; D unclear. The CDR3 totals 17 residues. Deletions cut 1 base from V and 1 base from J, with 15 bases between. Per the germline V gene, CDR1 is SGHRS and CDR2 is YFSETQ. Here the CDR3 reads CASSLYPVQISGNTIYF. CDR3 bases: TGCGCCAGCAGCTTGTACCCCGTCCAGATTTCTGGAAACACCATATATTTT.

This clone was recorded a few times. The J gene is TRBJ1-4, the V gene TRBV27; maybe TRBD1 (5 bases). The length of the CDR3 is 13 residues. Germline V gives CDR1 MNHEY, CDR2 SMNVEV (reference sequence). With 5 bases removed from V and 6 bases from J, the gap between germline ends came to 10 bases. The CDR3 DNA follows: TGTGCCAGCAGTGGGGAAGGGGATGAAAAACTGTTTTTT. Its translation: CASSGEGDEKLFF. Filled out from reference TRBV27 and TRBJ1-4, the complete variable domain reads EAQVTQNPRYLITVTGKKLTVTCSQNMNHEYMSWYRQDPGLGLRQIYYSMNVEVTDKGDVPEGYKVSRKEKRNFPLILESPSPNQTSLYFCASSGEGDEKLFFGSGTQLSVL.

The count of this clone is one. This sequence joins TRBV24-1 and TRBJ2-5; no clear D gene. CDR1 and CDR2 (germline): KGHDR, SFDVKD. The V gene lost 7 bases and the J gene lost 5 bases, with 10 bases spanning the gap. CDR3 size: 12 residues. DNA of the CDR3: TGTGCCACCAGCGGTCCCTGGGAGACCCAGTACTTC. Amino acids: CATSGPWETQYF.

This chain uses TRBV19 with TRBJ1-1, with D maybe TRBD1 (6 bases). There are 16 residues in the CDR3. V lost 10 bases and J 5 bases, leaving 26 bases between the germline ends. Germline lookup yields CDR1 LNHDA and CDR2 SQIVND (reference sequence). As DNA, the CDR3 is TGTGCCACTCGAAAGGGCGGGGGGCGCATTATTACTGAAGCTTTCTTT. As protein: CATRKGGGRIITEAFF.